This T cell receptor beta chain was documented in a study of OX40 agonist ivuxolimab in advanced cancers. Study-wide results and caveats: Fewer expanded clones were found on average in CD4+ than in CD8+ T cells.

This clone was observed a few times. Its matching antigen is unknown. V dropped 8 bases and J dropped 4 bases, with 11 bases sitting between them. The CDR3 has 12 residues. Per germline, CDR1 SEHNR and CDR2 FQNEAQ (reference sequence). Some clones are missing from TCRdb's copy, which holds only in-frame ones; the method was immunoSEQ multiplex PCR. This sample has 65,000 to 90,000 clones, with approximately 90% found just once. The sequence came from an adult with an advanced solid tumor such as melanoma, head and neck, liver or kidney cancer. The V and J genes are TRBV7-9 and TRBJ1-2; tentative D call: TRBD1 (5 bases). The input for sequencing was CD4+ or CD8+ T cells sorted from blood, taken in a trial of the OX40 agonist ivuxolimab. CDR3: CASDTGPYGYTF. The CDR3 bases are TGTGCCAGCGACACAGGACCCTATGGCTACACCTTC.